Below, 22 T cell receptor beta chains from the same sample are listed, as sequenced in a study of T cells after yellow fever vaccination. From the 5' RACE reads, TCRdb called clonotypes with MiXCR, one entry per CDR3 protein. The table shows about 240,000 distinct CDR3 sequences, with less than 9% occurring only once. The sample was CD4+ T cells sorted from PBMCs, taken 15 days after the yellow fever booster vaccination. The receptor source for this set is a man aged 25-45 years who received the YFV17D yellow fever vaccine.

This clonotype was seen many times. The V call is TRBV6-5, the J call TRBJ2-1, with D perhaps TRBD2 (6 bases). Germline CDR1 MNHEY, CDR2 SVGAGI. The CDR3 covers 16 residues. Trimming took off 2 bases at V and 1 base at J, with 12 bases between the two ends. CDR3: CASSYGGSRSYNEQFF. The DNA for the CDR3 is TGTGCCAGCAGTTACGGGGGGAGCCGTTCCTACAATGAGCAGTTCTTC.

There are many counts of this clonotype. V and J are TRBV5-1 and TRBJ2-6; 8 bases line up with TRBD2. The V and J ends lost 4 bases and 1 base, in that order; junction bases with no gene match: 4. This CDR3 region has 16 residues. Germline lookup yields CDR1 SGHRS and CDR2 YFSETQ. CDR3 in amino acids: CASSPGGGSGANVLTF. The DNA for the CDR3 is TGCGCCAGCAGCCCGGGAGGGGGATCTGGGGCCAACGTCCTGACTTTC.

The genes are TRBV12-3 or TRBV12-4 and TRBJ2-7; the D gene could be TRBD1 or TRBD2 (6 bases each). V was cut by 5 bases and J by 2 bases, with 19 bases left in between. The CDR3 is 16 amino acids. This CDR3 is CASSPPRRGTAYEQYF. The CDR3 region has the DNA TGTGCCAGCAGTCCTCCACGTAGGGGGACTGCCTACGAGCAGTACTTC.

The DNA of the CDR3 is TGTGCCAGCAGGGGACGGATAAGCACAGATACGCAGTATTTT. This codes for CASRGRISTDTQYF. The chain couples TRBV25-1 to TRBJ2-3; D may match TRBD1 or TRBD2 (5 bases each). Germline assignment: CDR1 MGHDK and CDR2 SYGVNS. The CDR3 contains 14 residues. Trimming stripped 6 bases from V and 0 bases from J, with 10 bases between.

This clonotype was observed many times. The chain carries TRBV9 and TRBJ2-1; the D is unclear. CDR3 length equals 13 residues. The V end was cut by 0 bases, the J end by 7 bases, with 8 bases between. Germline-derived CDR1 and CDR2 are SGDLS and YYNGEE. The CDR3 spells CASSVGVGNEQFF. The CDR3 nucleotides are TGTGCCAGCAGCGTAGGGGTTGGTAATGAGCAGTTCTTC.

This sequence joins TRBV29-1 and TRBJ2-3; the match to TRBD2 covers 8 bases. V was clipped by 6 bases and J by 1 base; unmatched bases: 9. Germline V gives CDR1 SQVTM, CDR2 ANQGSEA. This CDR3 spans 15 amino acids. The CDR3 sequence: CSVLLGLARTDTQYF. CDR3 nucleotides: TGCAGCGTCCTTCTAGGACTAGCTCGCACAGATACGCAGTATTTT.

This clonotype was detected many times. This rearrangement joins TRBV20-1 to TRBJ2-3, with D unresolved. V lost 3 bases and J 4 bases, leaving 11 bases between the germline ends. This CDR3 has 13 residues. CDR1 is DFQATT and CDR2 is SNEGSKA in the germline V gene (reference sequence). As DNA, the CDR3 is TGCAGTGCTAGCTCAGCCCACCCAGATACGCAGTATTTT. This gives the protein CSASSAHPDTQYF.

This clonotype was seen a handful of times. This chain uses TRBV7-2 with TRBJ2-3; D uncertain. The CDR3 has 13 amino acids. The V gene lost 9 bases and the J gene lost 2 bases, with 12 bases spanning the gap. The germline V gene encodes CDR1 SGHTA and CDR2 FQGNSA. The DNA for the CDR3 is TGTGCCAGTCGCCTAGGGCTCACAGATACGCAGTATTTT. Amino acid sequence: CASRLGLTDTQYF.

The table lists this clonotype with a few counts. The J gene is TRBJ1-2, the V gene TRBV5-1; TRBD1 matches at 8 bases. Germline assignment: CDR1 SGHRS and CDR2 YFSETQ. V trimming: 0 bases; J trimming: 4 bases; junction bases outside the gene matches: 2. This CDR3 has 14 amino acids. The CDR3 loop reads CASSLGQGPYGYTF. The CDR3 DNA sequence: TGCGCCAGCAGCTTGGGACAGGGGCCCTATGGCTACACCTTC. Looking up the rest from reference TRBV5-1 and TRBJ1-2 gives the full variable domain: KAGVTQTPRYLIKTRGQQVTLSCSPISGHRSVSWYQQTPGQGLQFLFEYFSETQRNKGNFPGRFSGRQFSNSRSEMNVSTLELGDSALYLCASSLGQGPYGYTFGSGTRLTVV.

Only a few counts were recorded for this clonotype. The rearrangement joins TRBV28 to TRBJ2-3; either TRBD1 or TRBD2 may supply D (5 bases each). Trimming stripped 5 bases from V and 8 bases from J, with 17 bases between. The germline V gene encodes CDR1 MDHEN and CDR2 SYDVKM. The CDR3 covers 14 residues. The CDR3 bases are TGTGCCAGCAGTCTAATCCGGGACCCCGGTACGCAGTATTTT. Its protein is CASSLIRDPGTQYF.

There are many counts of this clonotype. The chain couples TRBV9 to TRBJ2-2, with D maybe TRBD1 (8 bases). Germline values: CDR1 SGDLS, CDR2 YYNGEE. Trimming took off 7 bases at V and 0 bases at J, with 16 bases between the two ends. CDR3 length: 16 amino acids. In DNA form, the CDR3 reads TGTGCCAGCTCGGGGGGACAGGTTTCGAACACCGGGGAGCTGTTTTTT. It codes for CASSGGQVSNTGELFF. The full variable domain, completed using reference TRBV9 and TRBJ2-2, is DSGVTQTPKHLITATGQRVTLRCSPRSGDLSVYWYQQSLDQGLQFLIQYYNGEERAKGNILERFSAQQFPDLHSELNLSSLELGDSALYFCASSGGQVSNTGELFFGEGSRLTVL.

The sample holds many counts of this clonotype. The CDR3 region has the DNA TGTGCCAGCAGTTCACAGACTAGCGGGAGCTCCTACAATGAGCAGTTCTTC. Protein sequence: CASSSQTSGSSYNEQFF. The V gene is TRBV12-3 or TRBV12-4, the J gene TRBJ2-1; 12 bases map to TRBD2. This CDR3 comprises 17 residues. The V gene end was trimmed by 4 bases and the J gene end by 0 bases; junction bases not matched to a gene: 4.

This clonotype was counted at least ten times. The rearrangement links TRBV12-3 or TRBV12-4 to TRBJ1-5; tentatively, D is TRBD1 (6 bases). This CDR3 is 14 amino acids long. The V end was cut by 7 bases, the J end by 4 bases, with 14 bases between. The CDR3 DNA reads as TGTGCCAGCACTGCCACAGGGACAAATCAGCCCCAGCATTTT. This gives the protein CASTATGTNQPQHF.

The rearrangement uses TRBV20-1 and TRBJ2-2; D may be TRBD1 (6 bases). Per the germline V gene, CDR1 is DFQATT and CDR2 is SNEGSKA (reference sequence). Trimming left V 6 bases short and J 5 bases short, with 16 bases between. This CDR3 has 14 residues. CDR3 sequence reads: CSATTGLRTGELFF. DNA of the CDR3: TGCAGTGCGACAACAGGGTTACGAACCGGGGAGCTGTTTTTT.

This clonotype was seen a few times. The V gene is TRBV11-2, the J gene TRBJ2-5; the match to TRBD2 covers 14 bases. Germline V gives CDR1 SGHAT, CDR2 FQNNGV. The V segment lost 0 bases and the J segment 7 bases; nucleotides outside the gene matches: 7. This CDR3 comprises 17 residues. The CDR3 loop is CASSLDPGTSGSWTQYF. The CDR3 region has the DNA TGTGCCAGCAGCTTAGATCCCGGGACTAGCGGGAGTTGGACCCAGTACTTC.

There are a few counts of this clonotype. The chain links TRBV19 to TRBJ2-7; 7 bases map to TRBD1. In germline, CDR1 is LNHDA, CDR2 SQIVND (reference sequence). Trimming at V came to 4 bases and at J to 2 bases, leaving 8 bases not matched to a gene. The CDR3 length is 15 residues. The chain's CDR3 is CASSSRQGRPYEQYF. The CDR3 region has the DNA TGTGCCAGTAGTAGCCGACAGGGTCGACCCTACGAGCAGTACTTC.

CDR3 DNA: TGTGCCAGCAGTTCCCCTTTGAGGGGGCCAACTGAAGCTTTCTTT. It is translated as CASSSPLRGPTEAFF. V is TRBV27 and J is TRBJ1-1, with 7 nucleotides matching TRBD1. This CDR3 comprises 15 residues. The J segment lost 5 bases and the V segment lost 4 bases, leaving 10 bases of the junction unmatched. Germline assignment: CDR1 MNHEY and CDR2 SMNVEV (reference sequence).

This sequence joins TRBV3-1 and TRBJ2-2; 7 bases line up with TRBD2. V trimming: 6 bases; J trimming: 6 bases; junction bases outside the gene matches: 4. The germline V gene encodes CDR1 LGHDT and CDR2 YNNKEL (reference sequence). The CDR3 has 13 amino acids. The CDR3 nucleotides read TGTGCCAGCAGGGGAAGCGGGGCCGGGGAGCTGTTTTTT. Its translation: CASRGSGAGELFF.

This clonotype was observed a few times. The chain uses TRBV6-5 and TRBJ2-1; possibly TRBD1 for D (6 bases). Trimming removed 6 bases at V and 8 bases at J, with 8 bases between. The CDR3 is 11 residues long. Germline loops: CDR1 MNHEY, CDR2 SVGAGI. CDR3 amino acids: CASRQGDEQFF. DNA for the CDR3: TGTGCCAGCAGACAGGGTGATGAGCAGTTCTTC.

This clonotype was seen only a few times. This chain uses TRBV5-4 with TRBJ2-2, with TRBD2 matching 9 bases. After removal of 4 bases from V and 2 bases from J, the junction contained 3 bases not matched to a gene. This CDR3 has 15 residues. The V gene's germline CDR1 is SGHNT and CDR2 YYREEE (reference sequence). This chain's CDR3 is CASSLREGNTGELFF. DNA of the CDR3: TGTGCCAGCAGCCTGCGGGAGGGAAACACCGGGGAGCTGTTTTTT. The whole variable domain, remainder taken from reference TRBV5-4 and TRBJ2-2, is ETGVTQSPTHLIKTRGQQVTLRCSSQSGHNTVSWYQQALGQGPQFIFQYYREEENGRGNFPPRFSGLQFPNYSSELNVNALELDDSALYLCASSLREGNTGELFFGEGSRLTVL.

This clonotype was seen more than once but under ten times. Here the CDR3 reads CAWSVIGAGNTIYF. The CDR3 DNA sequence: TGTGCCTGGAGTGTAATAGGGGCTGGAAACACCATATATTTT. This rearrangement joins TRBV30 to TRBJ1-3; D is possibly TRBD1 (5 bases). Germline CDR1 and CDR2: GTSNPN and SVGIG (reference sequence). Deletions cut 0 bases from V and 2 bases from J, with 8 bases between. CDR3 length: 14 amino acids.

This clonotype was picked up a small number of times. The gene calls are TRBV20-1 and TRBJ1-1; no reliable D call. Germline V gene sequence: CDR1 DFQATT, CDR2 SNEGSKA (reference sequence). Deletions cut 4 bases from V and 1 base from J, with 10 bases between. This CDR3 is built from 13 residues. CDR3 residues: CSAKSHPNTEAFF. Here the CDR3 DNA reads TGCAGTGCTAAATCCCACCCGAACACTGAAGCTTTCTTT.